The next 24 T cell receptor beta chains were all read from a single sample in a study of cytomegalovirus exposure and HLA in healthy donors. The primer mix had 60 Vbeta and 13 Jbeta primers. This table comes from immunoSEQ multiplex PCR, and its TCRdb copy is limited to in-frame clones, with some not included. The sample includes 150,000 to 200,000 clones, more than 60% seen only once; the top ten take more than 9%. Sequencing was done on a sample of PBMCs. All receptors derive from a man aged 30-40 years in good health and CMV-seropositive.

The V and J genes are TRBV7-8 and TRBJ2-1; D gene ambiguous. Trimming pared 5 bases from V and 3 bases from J, leaving 5 bases between. The germline V gene has CDR1 SGHVS and CDR2 FQNEAQ. CDR3 length: 12 amino acids. The DNA of the CDR3 is TGTGCCAGCAGCCCGCGCTACAATGAGCAGTTCTTC. Its protein is CASSPRYNEQFF. Based on the CDR3 plus reference TRBV7-8 and TRBJ2-1, the full variable domain is GAGVSQSPRYKVAKRGQDVALRCDPISGHVSLFWYQQALGQGPEFLTYFQNEAQLDKSGLPSDRFFAERPEGSVSTLKIQRTQQEDSAVYLCASSPRYNEQFFGPGTRLTVL.

This sequence joins TRBV11-3 and TRBJ2-1; D is unresolved. CDR3 length: 16 residues. From germline, CDR1 is SGHNT and CDR2 YENEEA. V lost 7 bases and J 1 base, leaving 17 bases between the germline ends. This CDR3 reads CASTSTWLTSYNEQFF. CDR3 bases: TGTGCCAGCACCTCTACCTGGCTGACTTCCTACAATGAGCAGTTCTTC.

The chain recombines TRBV9 with TRBJ1-5; D remains ambiguous. Germline V lookup: CDR1 SGDLS, CDR2 YYNGEE. This CDR3 has 15 residues. Trimming pared 0 bases from V and 7 bases from J, leaving 14 bases between. CDR3 residues: CASSVGVGEEQPQHF. The CDR3 region has the DNA TGTGCCAGCAGCGTAGGCGTTGGGGAGGAGCAGCCCCAGCATTTT. The complete variable domain, with remaining parts taken from reference TRBV9 and TRBJ1-5, reads DSGVTQTPKHLITATGQRVTLRCSPRSGDLSVYWYQQSLDQGLQFLIQYYNGEERAKGNILERFSAQQFPDLHSELNLSSLELGDSALYFCASSVGVGEEQPQHFGDGTRLSIL.

The chain recombines TRBV19 with TRBJ2-2; TRBD1 aligns across 8 bases. This CDR3 has 17 amino acids. CDR1 is LNHDA, CDR2 SQIVND, per germline (reference sequence). V trimming: 2 bases; J trimming: 4 bases; junction bases outside the gene matches: 9. The CDR3 sequence is CASSIYGGDRGTGELFF. The CDR3 DNA reads TGTGCCAGTAGTATATACGGGGGAGACAGGGGCACCGGGGAGCTGTTTTTT.

The chain joins TRBV19 to TRBJ1-4; 10 bases align to TRBD1. This CDR3 spans 18 amino acids. The germline V gene encodes CDR1 LNHDA and CDR2 SQIVND (reference sequence). With 6 bases clipped from V and 2 bases from J, the junction kept 12 bases outside the gene matches. CDR3 in amino acids: CASRFLGQGLGTNEKLFF. CDR3 DNA: TGTGCCAGTAGGTTCTTGGGACAGGGGTTAGGGACTAATGAAAAACTGTTTTTT.

CDR3 loop: CASSLTLNQPQHF. The CDR3 DNA follows: TGTGCCAGCAGCCTTACTCTAAACCAGCCCCAGCATTTT. J is TRBJ1-5 and V is TRBV9; D remains unclear. The germline V and J ends were trimmed by 4 bases and 7 bases, with 12 bases remaining between them. CDR1 SGDLS and CDR2 YYNGEE come from the germline V gene. The CDR3 is 13 residues long.

The CDR3 DNA is TGTGCCATCAGTTCCACAACAGGAGTCTACAATGAGCAGTTCTTC. Its translation is CAISSTTGVYNEQFF. This chain joins TRBV10-3 and TRBJ2-1; D may be TRBD1 (5 bases). The germline V and J ends were trimmed by 5 bases and 3 bases, with 14 bases remaining between them. The length of the CDR3 is 15 residues. The germline V gene has CDR1 ENHRY and CDR2 SYGVKD.

Remarks on this clone: One end of the junction varies from germline; a read error may be responsible. V and J are TRBV2 and TRBJ2-3; 16 bases agree with TRBD2. The germline CDR1 and CDR2 sequences are SNHLY and FYNNEI. The CDR3 length is 15 residues. CDR3 nucleotide sequence: TGTGCCAGCAATCTATTGGGGACTAGCGGGAGGGCGGAGGATTTT. It encodes CASNLLGTSGRAEDF.

V usage is TRBV7-8 and J usage is TRBJ2-2; 8 nucleotides line up with TRBD1. This CDR3 contains 15 residues. Germline CDR1 is SGHVS and CDR2 is FQNEAQ. V gave up 7 bases and J gave up 1 base; unmatched junction bases: 5. The CDR3 is CASIDGQGNTGELFF. Here the CDR3 DNA reads TGTGCCAGCATCGATGGACAGGGGAACACCGGGGAGCTGTTTTTT.

This clone came up a few times. The chain has TRBV6-5 and TRBJ1-1; 10 bases are a match to TRBD1. Germline V gene lookup returns CDR1 MNHEY and CDR2 SVGAGI. CDR3 size: 14 residues. Trimming took 5 bases from V and 6 from J; bases not matched to a gene: 6. This chain's CDR3 is CASSDGTGVAEAFF. In nucleotides, the CDR3 is TGTGCCAGCAGTGACGGGACAGGGGTGGCTGAAGCTTTCTTT.

This rearrangement joins TRBV11-3 to TRBJ2-6; TRBD1 is a possible D gene (5 bases). Germline V gene data show CDR1 as SGHNT and CDR2 as YENEEA. The V gene lost 5 bases and the J gene lost 1 base, with 21 bases spanning the gap. This CDR3 is built from 19 residues. CDR3 bases: TGTGCCAGCAGCCCAGAAGACAGTCTTCCTTTGTCTGGGGCCAACGTCCTGACTTTC. This translates into CASSPEDSLPLSGANVLTF.

A few counts support this clone. The chain links TRBV5-1 to TRBJ2-1; 8 bases agree with TRBD2. The ends lost 2 bases at V and 4 bases at J; junction bases unmatched: 5. Germline values: CDR1 SGHRS, CDR2 YFSETQ. The CDR3 is 15 amino acids. The CDR3 bases are TGCGCCAGCAGCTTTAGCGGGACCGAATACAATGAGCAGTTCTTC. Translated: CASSFSGTEYNEQFF. Combining the CDR3 with reference TRBV5-1 and TRBJ2-1 gives the whole variable domain KAGVTQTPRYLIKTRGQQVTLSCSPISGHRSVSWYQQTPGQGLQFLFEYFSETQRNKGNFPGRFSGRQFSNSRSEMNVSTLELGDSALYLCASSFSGTEYNEQFFGPGTRLTVL.

V gene TRBV29-1 combines with J gene TRBJ2-2; possible D gene TRBD2, 5 bases. Per germline, CDR1 SQVTM and CDR2 ANQGSEA. V gave up 0 bases and J gave up 7 bases, with 12 bases separating them. This CDR3 has 14 amino acids. The CDR3 DNA sequence: TGCAGCGTTGAAGATCGAGGACTTGGCGGGGAGCTGTTTTTT. This translates into CSVEDRGLGGELFF.

This clone has only a few counts. The rearrangement joins TRBV2 to TRBJ1-4; D is possibly TRBD1 (6 bases). The V gene lost 10 bases and the J gene lost 3 bases, with 15 bases spanning the gap. This CDR3 has 14 residues. Germline V gene data show CDR1 as SNHLY and CDR2 as FYNNEI. The CDR3 bases are TGTGCCACCCAGGGGCAATTTGCTAATGAAAAACTGTTTTTT. Residues: CATQGQFANEKLFF.

This chain uses TRBV6-5 with TRBJ1-6; D is ambiguous. The CDR3 loop spans 12 amino acids. From germline, CDR1 is MNHEY and CDR2 SVGAGI. Between the trimmed V and J ends, which lost 4 bases and 8 bases, there was a span of 6 bases. The CDR3 coding sequence is TGTGCCAGCAGTTTCGAGGATTCACCCCTCCACTTT. Protein product: CASSFEDSPLHF.

The rearrangement uses TRBV28 and TRBJ2-5; possible D gene TRBD1, 6 bases. The CDR3 runs to 14 residues. Germline values: CDR1 MDHEN, CDR2 SYDVKM. Trimming took 3 bases from V and 2 from J, leaving 10 bases between them. The CDR3 reads CASSLAQGQETQYF. CDR3 DNA: TGTGCCAGCAGTTTGGCGCAGGGGCAAGAGACCCAGTACTTC.

The chain carries TRBV2 and TRBJ1-6; D remains unclear. The V end was cut by 3 bases, the J end by 0 bases, with 9 bases between. From germline, CDR1 is SNHLY and CDR2 FYNNEI. The CDR3 runs to 16 residues. CDR3 sequence (DNA): TGTGCCAGCAGTGATATCAGTTACTCCTATAATTCACCCCTCCACTTT. This gives the protein CASSDISYSYNSPLHF.

The genes are TRBV7-6 and TRBJ2-1; TRBD2 agrees at 7 bases. The CDR3 is 17 amino acids. V trimming: 7 bases; J trimming: 0 bases; junction bases outside the gene matches: 12. Germline CDR1 reads SGHVS; CDR2 reads FNYEAQ. The chain's CDR3 is CASKKWAGASSYNEQFF. The CDR3 coding sequence is TGTGCCAGCAAGAAATGGGCGGGAGCTAGCTCCTACAATGAGCAGTTCTTC.

This clone was counted between two and nine times. The chain couples TRBV6-5 to TRBJ2-7; 8 bases map to TRBD1. The CDR3 extends over 15 amino acids. Germline V lookup: CDR1 MNHEY, CDR2 SVGAGI. Unmatched junction bases numbered 9, after V lost 6 bases and J lost 2 bases. As DNA, the CDR3 is TGTGCCAGCAGCCGCGGACAGGGCAAACCCTACGAGCAGTACTTC. Translation: CASSRGQGKPYEQYF.

The chain uses TRBV18 and TRBJ1-4; D is unresolved. Trimming left V 1 base short and J 3 bases short, with 9 bases between. Looked up from germline, CDR1 is KGHSH and CDR2 is LQKENI. There are 15 residues in the CDR3. The CDR3 bases are TGTGCCAGCTCACCACTCCGGGGAGCTAATGAAAAACTGTTTTTT. This sequence encodes CASSPLRGANEKLFF.

The chain recombines TRBV7-8 with TRBJ2-2; no firm D call. The CDR3 extends over 17 amino acids. Trimming left V 5 bases short and J 2 bases short, with 18 bases between. Germline CDR1 reads SGHVS; CDR2 reads FQNEAQ. The CDR3 reads CASSLISVLTNTGELFF. Here the CDR3 DNA reads TGTGCCAGCAGCCTTATTTCAGTACTGACTAACACCGGGGAGCTGTTTTTT.

With regard to this clone: The sample contains more than one DNA sequence encoding this CDR3. The chain links TRBV18 to TRBJ1-1; D possibly corresponds to TRBD1 (5 bases). There are 13 residues in the CDR3. V was clipped by 3 bases and J by 1 base, with 6 bases between them. Germline-derived CDR1 and CDR2 are KGHSH and LQKENI. The CDR3 spells CASSPGQNTEAFF. CDR3 DNA: TGTGCCAGCTCACCCGGACAGAACACTGAAGCTTTCTTT.

Concerning this clone itself: Other DNA sequences in the sample encode the same CDR3. The CDR3 nucleotides are TGTGCCAGCAGCTCTCCGGGACAGGGAGGGAACACTGAAGCTTTCTTT. It specifies CASSSPGQGGNTEAFF. The rearrangement uses TRBV11-1 and TRBJ1-1, with 9 bases that match TRBD1. V shed 4 bases and J 1 base; nucleotides not matched to a gene: 7. This CDR3 is built from 16 residues. From germline, CDR1 is SGHAT and CDR2 FQDESV (reference sequence).

The chain is built from TRBV5-8 and TRBJ2-1, with a possible D match to TRBD2 (6 bases). V shed 0 bases and J shed 0 bases, with 13 bases lying between them. Per the germline V gene, CDR1 is SGHTS and CDR2 is YDEGEE. This CDR3 is 17 amino acids long. The CDR3 is CASSLGEAARSYNEQFF. The DNA of the CDR3 is TGTGCCAGCAGCTTGGGGGAGGCCGCCCGCTCCTACAATGAGCAGTTCTTC.